A selection of T cell receptor beta chains follows, all from one sample in a study of Ad26.COV2.S vaccination and SARS-CoV-2 variants. Data came from immunoSEQ multiplex PCR; TCRdb stores just in-frame clones and leaves some out. The sample contains under 300,000 clones, 87% of which appear only once. Sample: peripheral blood, taken in a trial of Ad26.COV2.S vaccine versus placebo. The receptor source for this set is a person between 18 and 65 years old who received the Ad26.COV2.S COVID-19 vaccine or a placebo. Each CDR3 is given without its conserved first and last residue. Each record gives: CDR3 length, J gene, V gene, CDR3 protein.

length: 13; J: TRBJ1-2; V: TRBV19; CDR3: ASNDPPTGVYGYT
length: 12; J: TRBJ2-3; V: TRBV29-1; CDR3: SVEEGVLSDTQY
length: 11; J: TRBJ1-2; V: TRBV6-5; CDR3: ASSQGQWYGYT
length: 12; J: TRBJ1-2; V: TRBV4-1; CDR3: ASSPPTGRYGYT
length: 11; J: TRBJ1-2; V: TRBV30; CDR3: AWSVGANYGYT
length: 11; J: TRBJ2-1; V: TRBV2; CDR3: ASTGQVRDEQF
length: 11; J: TRBJ2-3; V: TRBV19; CDR3: ASSAGLADTQY
length: 14; J: TRBJ2-1; V: TRBV7-3; CDR3: ASRSPFGSSYNEQF
length: 13; J: TRBJ1-1; V: TRBV10-3; CDR3: AISETGAMVAEAF
length: 14; J: TRBJ2-4; V: TRBV5-7; CDR3: ASSMDRESIKNIQY
length: 14; J: TRBJ2-6; V: TRBV5-6; CDR3: ASGRLPKSGANVLT
length: 12; J: TRBJ1-4; V: TRBV18; CDR3: ASSPIGYEEKLF
length: 11; J: TRBJ1-1; V: TRBV7-3; CDR3: ASSFSDSSEAF
length: 13; J: TRBJ1-1; V: TRBV11-2; CDR3: ASRQPGRLNTEAF
length: 12; J: TRBJ1-5; V: TRBV5-6; CDR3: ASSKQTGNQPQH
length: 14; J: TRBJ2-2; V: TRBV7-6; CDR3: ASSELAGEGTGELF
length: 12; J: TRBJ1-5; V: TRBV30; CDR3: AWSDRGGNQPQH